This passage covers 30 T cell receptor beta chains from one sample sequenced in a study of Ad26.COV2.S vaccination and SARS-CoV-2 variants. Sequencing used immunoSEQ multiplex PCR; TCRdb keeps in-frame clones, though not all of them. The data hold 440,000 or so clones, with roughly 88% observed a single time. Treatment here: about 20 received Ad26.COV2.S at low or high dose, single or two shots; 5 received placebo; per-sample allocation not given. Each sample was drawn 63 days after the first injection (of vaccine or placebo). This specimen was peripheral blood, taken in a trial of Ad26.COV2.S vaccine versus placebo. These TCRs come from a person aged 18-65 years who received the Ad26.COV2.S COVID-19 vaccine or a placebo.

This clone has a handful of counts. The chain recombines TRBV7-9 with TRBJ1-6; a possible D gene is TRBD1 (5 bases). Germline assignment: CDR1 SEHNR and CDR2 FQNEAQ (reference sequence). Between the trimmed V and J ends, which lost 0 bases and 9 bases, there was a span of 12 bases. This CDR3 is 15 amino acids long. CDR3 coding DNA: TGTGCCAGCAGCTTAGCCCTATCAGGGAGTTCACCCCTCCACTTT. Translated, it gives CASSLALSGSSPLHF. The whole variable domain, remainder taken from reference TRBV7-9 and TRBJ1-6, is DTGVSQNPRHKITKRGQNVTFRCDPISEHNRLYWYRQTLGQGPEFLTYFQNEAQLEKSRLLSDRFSAERPKGSFSTLEIQRTEQGDSAMYLCASSLALSGSSPLHFGNGTRLTVT.

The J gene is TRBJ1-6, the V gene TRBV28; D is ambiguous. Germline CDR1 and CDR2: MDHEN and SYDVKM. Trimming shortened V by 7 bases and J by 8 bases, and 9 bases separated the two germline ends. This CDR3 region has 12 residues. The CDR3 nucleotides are TGTGCCAGCACGCAGGAAGATTCACCCCTCCACTTT. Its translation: CASTQEDSPLHF.

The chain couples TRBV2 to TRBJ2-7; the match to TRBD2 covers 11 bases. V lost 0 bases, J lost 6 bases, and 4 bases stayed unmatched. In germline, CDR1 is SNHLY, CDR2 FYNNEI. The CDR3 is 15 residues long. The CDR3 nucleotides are TGTGCCAGCAGTGAAGCAGGGCTAGCGGGAGGCGAGCAGTACTTC. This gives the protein CASSEAGLAGGEQYF.

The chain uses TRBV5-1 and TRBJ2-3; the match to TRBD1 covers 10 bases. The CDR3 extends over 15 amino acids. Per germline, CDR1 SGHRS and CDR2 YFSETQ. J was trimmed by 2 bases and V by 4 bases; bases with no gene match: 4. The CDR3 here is CASSTGQGITDTQYF. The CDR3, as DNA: TGCGCCAGCAGCACGGGACAGGGGATCACAGATACGCAGTATTTT.

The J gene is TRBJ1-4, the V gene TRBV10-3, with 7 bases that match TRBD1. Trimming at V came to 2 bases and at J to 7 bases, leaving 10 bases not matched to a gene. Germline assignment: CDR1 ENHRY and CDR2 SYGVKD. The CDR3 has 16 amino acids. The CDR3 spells CAISEMGRQGGEKLFF. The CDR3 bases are TGTGCCATCAGTGAGATGGGGAGACAGGGCGGTGAAAAACTGTTTTTT.

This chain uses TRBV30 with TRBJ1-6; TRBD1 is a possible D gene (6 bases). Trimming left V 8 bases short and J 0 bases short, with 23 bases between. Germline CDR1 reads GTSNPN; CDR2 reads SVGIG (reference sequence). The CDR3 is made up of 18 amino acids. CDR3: CALGSGQRASSYNSPLHF. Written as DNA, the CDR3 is TGTGCCCTCGGTTCGGGACAACGGGCCAGCTCCTATAATTCACCCCTCCACTTT.

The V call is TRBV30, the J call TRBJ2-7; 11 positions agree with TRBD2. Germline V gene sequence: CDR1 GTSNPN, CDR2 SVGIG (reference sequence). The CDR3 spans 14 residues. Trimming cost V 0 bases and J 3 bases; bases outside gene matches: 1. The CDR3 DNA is TGTGCCTGGAGTGTACTAGCGGGGGTCTACGAGCAGTACTTC. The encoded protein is CAWSVLAGVYEQYF.

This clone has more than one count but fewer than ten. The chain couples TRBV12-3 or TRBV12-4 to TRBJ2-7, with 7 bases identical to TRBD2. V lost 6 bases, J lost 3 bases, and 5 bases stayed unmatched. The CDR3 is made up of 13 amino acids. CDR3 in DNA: TGTGCCAGCAGCCGCGGGACTATCTACGAGCAGTACTTC. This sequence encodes CASSRGTIYEQYF.

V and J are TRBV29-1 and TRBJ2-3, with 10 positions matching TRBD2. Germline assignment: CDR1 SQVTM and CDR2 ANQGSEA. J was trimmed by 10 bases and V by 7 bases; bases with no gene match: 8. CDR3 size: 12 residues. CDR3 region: CSGLLAGVSQYF. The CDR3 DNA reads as TGCAGCGGGCTCCTAGCGGGAGTTTCGCAGTATTTT.

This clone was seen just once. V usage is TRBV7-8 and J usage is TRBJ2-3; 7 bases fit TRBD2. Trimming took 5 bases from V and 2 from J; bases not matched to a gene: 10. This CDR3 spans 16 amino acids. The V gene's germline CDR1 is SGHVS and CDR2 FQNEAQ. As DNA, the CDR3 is TGTGCCAGCAGCCCCGGTGCGGGAGAGTCCACAGATACGCAGTATTTT. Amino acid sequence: CASSPGAGESTDTQYF.

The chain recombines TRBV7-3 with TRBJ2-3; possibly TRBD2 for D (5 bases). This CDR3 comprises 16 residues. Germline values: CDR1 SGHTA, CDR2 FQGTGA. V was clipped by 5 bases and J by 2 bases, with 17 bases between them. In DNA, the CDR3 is TGTGCCAGCAGCCTCCCGCGGGCTAGCAACACAGATACGCAGTATTTT. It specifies CASSLPRASNTDTQYF.

CDR3 in DNA: TGTGCCAGTAGAAACGGGACTAGCGGGAGCCAGGAAGATACGCAGTATTTT. Encoded protein: CASRNGTSGSQEDTQYF. The chain carries TRBV19 and TRBJ2-3, with 14 bases lining up with TRBD2. Germline V gene lookup returns CDR1 LNHDA and CDR2 SQIVND (reference sequence). CDR3 length: 17 amino acids. The V segment lost 6 bases and the J segment 5 bases; nucleotides outside the gene matches: 10.

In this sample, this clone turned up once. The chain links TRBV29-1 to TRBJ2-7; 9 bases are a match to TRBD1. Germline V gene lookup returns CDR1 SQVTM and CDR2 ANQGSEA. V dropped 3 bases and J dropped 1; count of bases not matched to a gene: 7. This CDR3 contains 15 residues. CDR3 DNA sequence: TGCAGCGTTGAGAGGGGGGACAGGGAATCCTACGAGCAGTACTTC. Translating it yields CSVERGDRESYEQYF.

The CDR3 here is CASSVGLAGVDTQYF. The CDR3 bases are TGTGCCAGCAGCGTAGGGTTAGCGGGAGTGGATACGCAGTATTTT. The chain couples TRBV9 to TRBJ2-3; 9 positions match TRBD2. This CDR3 is built from 15 residues. Germline CDR1 SGDLS, CDR2 YYNGEE. With V trimmed by 0 bases and J by 6 bases, 5 bases remained unmatched.

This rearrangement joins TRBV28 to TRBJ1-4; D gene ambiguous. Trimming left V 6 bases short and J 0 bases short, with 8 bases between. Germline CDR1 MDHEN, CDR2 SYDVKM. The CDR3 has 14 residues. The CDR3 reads CASSPPATNEKLFF. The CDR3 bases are TGTGCCAGCAGCCCGCCGGCAACTAATGAAAAACTGTTTTTT.

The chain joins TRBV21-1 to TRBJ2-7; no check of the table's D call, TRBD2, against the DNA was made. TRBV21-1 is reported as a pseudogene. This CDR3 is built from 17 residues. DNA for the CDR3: TGTGCCAGCAGCAAAGTGGCTAGCGGGAGAGGAATTAAGGAGCAGTACTTC. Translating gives CASSKVASGRGIKEQYF.

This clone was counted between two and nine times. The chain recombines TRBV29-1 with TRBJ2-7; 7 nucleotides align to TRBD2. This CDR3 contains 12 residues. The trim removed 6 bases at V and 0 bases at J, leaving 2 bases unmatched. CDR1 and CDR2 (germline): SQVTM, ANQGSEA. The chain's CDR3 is CSVTSSSYEQYF. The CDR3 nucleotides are TGCAGCGTGACTAGCAGCTCCTACGAGCAGTACTTC.

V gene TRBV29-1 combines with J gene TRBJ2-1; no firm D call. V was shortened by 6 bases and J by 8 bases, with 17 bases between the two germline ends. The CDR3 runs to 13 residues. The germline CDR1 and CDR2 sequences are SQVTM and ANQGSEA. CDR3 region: CSVGRSLMDEQFF. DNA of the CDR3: TGCAGCGTAGGACGCAGCTTGATGGATGAGCAGTTCTTC.

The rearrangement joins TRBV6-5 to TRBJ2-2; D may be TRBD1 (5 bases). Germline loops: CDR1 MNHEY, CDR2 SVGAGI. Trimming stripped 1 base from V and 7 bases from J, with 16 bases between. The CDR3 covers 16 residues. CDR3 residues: CASSYLDSGFVGELFF. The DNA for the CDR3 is TGTGCCAGCAGTTACTTAGATTCAGGGTTCGTCGGGGAGCTGTTTTTT.

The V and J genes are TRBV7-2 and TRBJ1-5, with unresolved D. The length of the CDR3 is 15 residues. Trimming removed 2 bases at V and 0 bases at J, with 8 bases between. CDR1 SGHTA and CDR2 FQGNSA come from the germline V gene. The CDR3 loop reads CASSLYGSSNQPQHF. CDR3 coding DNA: TGTGCCAGCAGCTTATATGGCAGTAGCAATCAGCCCCAGCATTTT.

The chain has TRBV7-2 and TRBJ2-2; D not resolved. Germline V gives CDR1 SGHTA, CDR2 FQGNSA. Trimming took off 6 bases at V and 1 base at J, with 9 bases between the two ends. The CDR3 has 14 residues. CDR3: CASRAEWNTGELFF. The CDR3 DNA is TGTGCCAGCAGGGCGGAGTGGAACACCGGGGAGCTGTTTTTT. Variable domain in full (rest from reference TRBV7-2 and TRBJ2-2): GAGVSQSPSNKVTEKGKDVELRCDPISGHTALYWYRQSLGQGLEFLIYFQGNSAPDKSGLPSDRFSAERTGGSVSTLTIQRTQQEDSAVYLCASRAEWNTGELFFGEGSRLTVL.

The CDR3 DNA follows: TGTGCCAGCAGTCCACCGGGACAACTGTACGAGCAGTACTTC. Translated: CASSPPGQLYEQYF. The chain uses TRBV28 and TRBJ2-7, with a possible D match to TRBD1 (6 bases). Germline CDR1 MDHEN, CDR2 SYDVKM. The CDR3 is 14 residues long. V lost 5 bases, J lost 4 bases, and 15 bases lay in between.

The CDR3 here is CASSYSRLFTDTQYF. The CDR3 nucleotides read TGTGCCAGCAGTTACTCACGCCTGTTCACAGATACGCAGTATTTT. V and J are TRBV6-2 or TRBV6-3 and TRBJ2-3, with D unclear. There are 15 residues in the CDR3. Trimming left V 0 bases short and J 2 bases short, with 9 bases between. In germline, CDR1 is MNHEY, CDR2 SVGEGT.

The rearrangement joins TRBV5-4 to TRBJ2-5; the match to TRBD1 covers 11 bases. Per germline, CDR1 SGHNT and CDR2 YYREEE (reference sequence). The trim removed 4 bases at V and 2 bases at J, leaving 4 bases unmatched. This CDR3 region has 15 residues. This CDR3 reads CASSRGQGEQETQYF. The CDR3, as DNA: TGTGCCAGCAGCCGGGGACAGGGGGAACAAGAGACCCAGTACTTC.

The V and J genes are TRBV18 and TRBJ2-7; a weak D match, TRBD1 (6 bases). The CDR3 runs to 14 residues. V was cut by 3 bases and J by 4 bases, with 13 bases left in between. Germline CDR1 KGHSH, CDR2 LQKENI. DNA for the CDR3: TGTGCCAGCTCACCGGGCGGACAGTTATACGAGCAGTACTTC. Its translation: CASSPGGQLYEQYF.

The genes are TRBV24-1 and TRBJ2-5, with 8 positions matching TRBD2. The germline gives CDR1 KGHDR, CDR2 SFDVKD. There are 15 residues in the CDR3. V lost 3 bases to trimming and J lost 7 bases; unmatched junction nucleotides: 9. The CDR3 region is CATSDTGTRYTTQYF. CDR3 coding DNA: TGTGCCACCAGTGATACTGGGACTAGGTACACGACCCAGTACTTC.

The CDR3 region is CATSDPGGESTDTQYF. The CDR3 nucleotides are TGTGCCACCAGTGACCCTGGGGGGGAAAGCACAGATACGCAGTATTTT. The chain joins TRBV24-1 to TRBJ2-3; 7 bases line up with TRBD2. V dropped 4 bases and J dropped 0; count of bases not matched to a gene: 6. CDR1 is KGHDR and CDR2 is SFDVKD in the germline V gene. The CDR3 is 16 amino acids.

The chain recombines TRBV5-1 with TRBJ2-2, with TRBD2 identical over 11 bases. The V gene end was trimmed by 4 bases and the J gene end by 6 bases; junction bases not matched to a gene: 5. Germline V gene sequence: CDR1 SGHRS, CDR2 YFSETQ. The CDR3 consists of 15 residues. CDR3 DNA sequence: TGCGCCAGCAGCCCTACTAGCGGGAGTGCCGGGGAGCTGTTTTTT. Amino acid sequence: CASSPTSGSAGELFF.

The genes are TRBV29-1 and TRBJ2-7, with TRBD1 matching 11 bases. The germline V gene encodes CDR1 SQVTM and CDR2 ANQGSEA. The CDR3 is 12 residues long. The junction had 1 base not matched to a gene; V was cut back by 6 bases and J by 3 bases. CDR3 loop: CSVGTGGYEQYF. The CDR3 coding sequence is TGCAGCGTGGGGACAGGGGGCTACGAGCAGTACTTC.

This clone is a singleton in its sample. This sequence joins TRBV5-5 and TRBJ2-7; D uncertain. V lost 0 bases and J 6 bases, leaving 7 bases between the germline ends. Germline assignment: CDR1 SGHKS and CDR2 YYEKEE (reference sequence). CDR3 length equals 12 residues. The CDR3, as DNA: TGTGCCAGCAGCTTGGGTCGCCTCGAGCAGTACTTC. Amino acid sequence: CASSLGRLEQYF.